These T cell receptor beta chains were read from a single sample in a study of cytomegalovirus exposure and HLA in healthy donors. Some clones are missing from TCRdb's copy, which holds only in-frame ones; the method was immunoSEQ multiplex PCR. Of about 360,000 clones detected, 80% to 90% appear once; the ten largest clones hold 0.65% to 0.95%. The specimen sequenced was PBMCs. The receptors come from a woman aged 18-29 years in good health and CMV-seronegative. The CDR3 runs from the conserved cysteine through the conserved F or W. A D gene is named only where the DNA matches it firmly. Size is stated for part of the rows, as once, few or many counts, or as a class when the clone is expanded.

clone_size j_call v_call d_call cdr3_nt cdr3_aa
. TRBJ2-7 TRBV2 TRBD1 TGTGCCAGCAAGGGGGACAGTTCTTCCTACGAGCAGTACTTC CASKGDSSSYEQYF
once TRBJ2-5 TRBV7-2 TRBD1 TGTGCCAGCAGCTTTGGACAGGGGGGGGAGACCCAGTACTTC CASSFGQGGETQYF
. TRBJ2-3 TRBV27 TRBD2 TGTGCCAGCAGTTCAGGGACTAGCGGGGTTACTTATTACACAGATACGCAGTATTTT CASSSGTSGVTYYTDTQYF
. TRBJ2-3 TRBV11-2 . TGTGCCAGCAGCTTAGTCCCTCTGCTCGGTACGCAGTATTTT CASSLVPLLGTQYF
. TRBJ2-7 TRBV2 . TGTGCCAGCGGGGGGACAGCGGTTGATTACGAGCAGTACTTC CASGGTAVDYEQYF
. TRBJ2-7 TRBV30 TRBD1 TGTGCCTGGAGCGACAGGGTGGCCGAGCAGTACTTC CAWSDRVAEQYF
. TRBJ2-7 TRBV7-9 TRBD2 TGTGCCAGCAGCTTAGGAGGTAGCGGGAGAACCCACGAGCAGTACTTC CASSLGGSGRTHEQYF
. TRBJ1-2 TRBV28 . TGTGCCATTCTGGGGGAGGGTCGGCTTAACTATGGCTACACCTTC CAILGEGRLNYGYTF
. TRBJ2-3 TRBV20-1 . TGCAGTGCCTCGGTGGATACGCAGTATTTT CSASVDTQYF
few TRBJ1-6 TRBV10-3 TRBD1 TGTGCCATCAGTGATGGACAGGGAAATTCACCCCTCCACTTT CAISDGQGNSPLHF
. TRBJ1-1 TRBV7-9 TRBD1 TGTGCCAGCAGCGCCTACTCCGGGACAGCAAACACTGAAGCTTTCTTT CASSAYSGTANTEAFF